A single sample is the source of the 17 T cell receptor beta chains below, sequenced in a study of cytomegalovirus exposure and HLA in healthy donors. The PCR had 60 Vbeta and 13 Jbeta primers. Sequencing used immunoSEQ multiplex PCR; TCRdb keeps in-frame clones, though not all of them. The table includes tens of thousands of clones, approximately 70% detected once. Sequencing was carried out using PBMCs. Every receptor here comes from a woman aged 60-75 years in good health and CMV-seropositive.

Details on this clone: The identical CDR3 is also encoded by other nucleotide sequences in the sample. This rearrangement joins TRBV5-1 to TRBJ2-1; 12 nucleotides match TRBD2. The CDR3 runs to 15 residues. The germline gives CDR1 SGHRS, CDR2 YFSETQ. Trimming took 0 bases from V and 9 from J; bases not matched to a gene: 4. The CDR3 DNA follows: TGCGCCAGCAGCTTGGTGGCTAGCGGGGGGGGTGAGCAGTTCTTC. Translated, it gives CASSLVASGGGEQFF.

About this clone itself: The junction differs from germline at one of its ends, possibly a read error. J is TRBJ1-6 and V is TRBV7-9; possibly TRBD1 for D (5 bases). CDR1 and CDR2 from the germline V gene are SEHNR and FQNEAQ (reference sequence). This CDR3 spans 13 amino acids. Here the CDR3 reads CSSSLDSRSPLHF. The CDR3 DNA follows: TGTTCCAGCAGCTTAGACAGCAGATCACCCCTCCACTTT. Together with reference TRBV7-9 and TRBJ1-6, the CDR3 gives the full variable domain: DTGVSQNPRHKITKRGQNVTFRCDPISEHNRLYWYRQTLGQGPEFLTYFQNEAQLEKSRLLSDRFSAERPKGSFSTLEIQRTEQGDSAMYLCSSSLDSRSPLHFGNGTRLTVT.

This CDR3 reads CASSAQRQARNGYTF. The CDR3 DNA is TGTGCCAGCAGCGCCCAAAGACAGGCTCGGAATGGCTACACCTTC. The chain links TRBV7-9 to TRBJ1-2, with D perhaps TRBD1 (6 bases). CDR1 and CDR2 (germline): SEHNR, FQNEAQ (reference sequence). This CDR3 region has 15 residues. V dropped 5 bases and J dropped 6 bases, with 19 bases sitting between them.

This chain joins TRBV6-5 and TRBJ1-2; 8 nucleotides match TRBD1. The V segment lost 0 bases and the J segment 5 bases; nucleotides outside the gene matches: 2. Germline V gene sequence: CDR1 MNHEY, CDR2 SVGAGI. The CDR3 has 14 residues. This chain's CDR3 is CASSYSQGAYGYTF. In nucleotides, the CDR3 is TGTGCCAGCAGTTACTCGCAGGGGGCTTATGGCTACACCTTC.

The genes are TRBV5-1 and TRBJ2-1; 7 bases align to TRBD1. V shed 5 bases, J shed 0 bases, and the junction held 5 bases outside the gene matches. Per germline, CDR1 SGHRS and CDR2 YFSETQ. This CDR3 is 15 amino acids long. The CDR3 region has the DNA TGCGCCAGCAGTCTCGGACAGGCCTCCTACAATGAGCAGTTCTTC. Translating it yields CASSLGQASYNEQFF.

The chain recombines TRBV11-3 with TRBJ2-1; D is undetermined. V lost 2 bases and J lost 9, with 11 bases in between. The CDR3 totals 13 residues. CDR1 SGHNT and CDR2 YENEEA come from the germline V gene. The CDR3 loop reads CASSLSSGSEQFF. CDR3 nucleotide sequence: TGTGCCAGCAGCTTATCATCGGGTTCTGAGCAGTTCTTC.

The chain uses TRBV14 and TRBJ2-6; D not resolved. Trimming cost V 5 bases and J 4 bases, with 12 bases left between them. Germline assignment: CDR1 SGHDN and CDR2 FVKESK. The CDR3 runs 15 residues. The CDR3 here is CASSASLRGANVLTF. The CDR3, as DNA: TGTGCCAGCAGCGCGTCCCTTCGGGGGGCCAACGTCCTGACTTTC.

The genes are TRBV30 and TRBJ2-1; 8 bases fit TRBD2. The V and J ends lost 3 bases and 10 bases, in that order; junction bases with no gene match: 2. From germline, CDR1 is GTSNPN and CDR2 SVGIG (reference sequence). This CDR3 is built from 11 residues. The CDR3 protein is CAWRVAGEQFF. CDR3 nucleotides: TGTGCCTGGAGGGTAGCGGGGGAGCAGTTCTTC.

The CDR3 coding sequence is TGCAGTGTCGGGGGAAAGACCCAGTACTTC. Translating it yields CSVGGKTQYF. The V gene is TRBV20-1, the J gene TRBJ2-5; TRBD2 might be the D (6 bases). Trimming cost V 7 bases and J 6 bases, with 9 bases left between them. CDR3 length: 10 amino acids. CDR1 DFQATT and CDR2 SNEGSKA come from the germline V gene (reference sequence).

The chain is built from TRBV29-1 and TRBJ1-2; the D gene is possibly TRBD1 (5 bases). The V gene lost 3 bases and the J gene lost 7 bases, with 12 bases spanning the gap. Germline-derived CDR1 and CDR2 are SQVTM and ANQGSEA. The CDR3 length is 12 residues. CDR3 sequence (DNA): TGCAGCGTTGATCAGGGAGGAGGTGGCTACACCTTC. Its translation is CSVDQGGGGYTF. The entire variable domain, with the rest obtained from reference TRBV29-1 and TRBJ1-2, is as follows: SAVISQKPSRDICQRGTSLTIQCQVDSQVTMMFWYRQQPGQSLTLIATANQGSEATYESGFVIDKFPISRPNLTFSTLTVSNMSPEDSSIYLCSVDQGGGGYTFGSGTRLTVV.

The CDR3 region is CASSSSGLAGDYEQYF. The CDR3 DNA reads TGTGCCAGCAGCTCGAGCGGACTAGCGGGGGACTACGAGCAGTACTTC. The chain uses TRBV13 and TRBJ2-7; 13 positions agree with TRBD2. The junction had 6 bases not matched to a gene; V was cut back by 4 bases and J by 3 bases. Looked up from germline, CDR1 is PRHDT and CDR2 is FYEKMQ (reference sequence). CDR3 length: 16 amino acids.

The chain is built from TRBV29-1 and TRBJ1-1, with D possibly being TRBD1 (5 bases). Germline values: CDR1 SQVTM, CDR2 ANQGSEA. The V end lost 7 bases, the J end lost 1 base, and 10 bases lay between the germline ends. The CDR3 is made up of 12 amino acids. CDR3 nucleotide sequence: TGCAGCGCTATCAGGGCGAACACTGAAGCTTTCTTT. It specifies CSAIRANTEAFF.

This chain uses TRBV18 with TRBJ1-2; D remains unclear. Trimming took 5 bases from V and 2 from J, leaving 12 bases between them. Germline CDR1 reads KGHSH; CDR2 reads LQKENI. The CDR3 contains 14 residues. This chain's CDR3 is CASSGGSVNYGYTF. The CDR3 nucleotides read TGTGCCAGCTCAGGCGGGTCTGTGAACTATGGCTACACCTTC.

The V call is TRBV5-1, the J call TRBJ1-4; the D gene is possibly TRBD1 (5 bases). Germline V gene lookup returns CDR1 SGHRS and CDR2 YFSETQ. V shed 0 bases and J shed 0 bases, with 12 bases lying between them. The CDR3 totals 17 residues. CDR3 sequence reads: CASSLEGLTATNEKLFF. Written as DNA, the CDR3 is TGCGCCAGCAGCTTGGAGGGGTTGACTGCAACTAATGAAAAACTGTTTTTT.

CDR3 in DNA: TGTGCCAGCAGCTTGCCTGACACTCACTACGAGCAGTACTTC. Protein product: CASSLPDTHYEQYF. The chain combines TRBV5-5 with TRBJ2-7; D unclear. The CDR3 covers 14 residues. V lost 1 base to trimming and J lost 3 bases, with 11 bases between them. Germline lookup yields CDR1 SGHKS and CDR2 YYEKEE (reference sequence). Full variable domain (missing parts from reference TRBV5-5 and TRBJ2-7): DAGVTQSPTHLIKTRGQQVTLRCSPISGHKSVSWYQQVLGQGPQFIFQYYEKEERGRGNFPDRFSARQFPNYSSELNVNALLLGDSALYLCASSLPDTHYEQYFGPGTRLTVT.

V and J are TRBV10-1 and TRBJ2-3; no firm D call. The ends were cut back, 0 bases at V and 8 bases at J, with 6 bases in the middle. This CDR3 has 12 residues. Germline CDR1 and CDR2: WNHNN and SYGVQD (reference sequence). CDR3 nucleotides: TGCGCCAGCAGTGAGTCGGCAGGTACGCAGTATTTT. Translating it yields CASSESAGTQYF.

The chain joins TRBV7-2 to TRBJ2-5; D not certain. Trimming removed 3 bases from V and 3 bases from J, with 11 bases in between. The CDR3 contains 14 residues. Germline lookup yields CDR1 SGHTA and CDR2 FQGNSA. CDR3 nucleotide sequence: TGTGCCAGCAGCTTCCGACACGATAAAGAGACCCAGTACTTC. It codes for CASSFRHDKETQYF.